This paragraph reports one T cell receptor (beta chain). Its recognized antigen is unknown. No base qualities exist here, and no much larger clone lies one base off it. The library was made by 5' RACE. The instrument given in TCRdb is Illumina HiSeq 2000. A universal primer binding site was added through template switching, and the final cDNA carried a unique molecular identifier so that TCR cDNA molecules could be counted accurately. Specific primers in the conserved constant-segment region were used to synthesize first-strand cDNA for TCR alpha and beta chains. To control for contamination, each cDNA library was double barcoded with a SMART-Mk sample barcode plus Illumina barcodes. TruSeq adapter sequences and Illumina sample barcodes were added in two successive PCR steps. TCR alpha and beta cDNA libraries were sequenced on the Illumina HiSeq platform with custom primers. Per the authors' processing: MiGEC processed the raw reads to extract unique molecular identifiers, while MiXCR was used to determine the CDR3 positions. For each individual, recombination models were inferred using an EM algorithm with the repgenHMM and IGoR tools. Shared clonotypes were analyzed with the tcR package in R, and sharing was normalized by the product of cloneset sizes. To study raw recombination free of thymic and clonal selection effects, out-of-frame nonproductive sequences were analyzed. TCRdb passed the public sequencing reads through fastp at Q25 and MiXCR, retaining productive beta sequences. Rows with a matching CDR3 protein are joined into one entry that keeps the most common DNA and genes. The V and J calls shown here were made by TCRdb, not taken from the authors' results. In this sample the table shows around 1.7 million distinct CDR3 sequences, less than 40% of which occur a single time. The ten largest clonotypes hold around 0.3% of the sample.

These data come from a study of identical twins (TCRdb year 2016). Regarding the complete study: TCR alpha and beta repertoires from monozygotic twins, unrelated adults of various ages and cord blood were deep-sequenced to test whether fetal clonotypes persist. Replicate twin experiments were performed at different times using different library preparation protocols to rule out contamination.

Every donor in the study was a healthy Caucasian. Study-wide findings and limitations: Because the same donors could not be followed over many years, the conclusions relied on cross-sectional statistical analysis. The excess sharing between twins in beta out-of-frame sequences was weaker because fewer shared sequences reduced the signal-to-noise ratio. Compared with coincidental sharing between unrelated individuals, an excess of low generation-probability sequences was observed among out-of-frame TCR alpha sequences shared between twins. Zero-insertion analyses could be partly confounded by invariant T cells such as MAIT and iNKT, although diverse VJ usage argued against such confounding for most clonotypes. In monozygotic twins, out-of-frame TCR alpha sharing was systematically underestimated by recombination models, although the models agreed with sharing between unrelated individuals. Fewer insertions were carried by abundant cord blood beta clonotypes, a similar but weaker trend appeared in young adult naive repertoires, and no such trend appeared in memory repertoires.

Including the terminal cysteine and phenylalanine, the CDR3 comprises 14 residues. The only DNA kept is the CDR3, 42 bases in frame from the first base. V trim: 4 bases; J trim: 9 bases; unmatched bases: 6. Based on the germline V gene, the CDR1 and CDR2 sequences are LGHNT and FRNRAP. The V and J genes are TRBV12-5 and TRBJ2-1; a stretch of 10 junction bases matches TRBD1. Sequences were obtained from cord blood. This clonotype was sampled from a newborn girl in good health. The DNA is TGTGCTAGTGGTTCCCCGGGACAGGGGAGTGAGCAGTTCTTC. It is translated as CASGSPGQGSEQFF.